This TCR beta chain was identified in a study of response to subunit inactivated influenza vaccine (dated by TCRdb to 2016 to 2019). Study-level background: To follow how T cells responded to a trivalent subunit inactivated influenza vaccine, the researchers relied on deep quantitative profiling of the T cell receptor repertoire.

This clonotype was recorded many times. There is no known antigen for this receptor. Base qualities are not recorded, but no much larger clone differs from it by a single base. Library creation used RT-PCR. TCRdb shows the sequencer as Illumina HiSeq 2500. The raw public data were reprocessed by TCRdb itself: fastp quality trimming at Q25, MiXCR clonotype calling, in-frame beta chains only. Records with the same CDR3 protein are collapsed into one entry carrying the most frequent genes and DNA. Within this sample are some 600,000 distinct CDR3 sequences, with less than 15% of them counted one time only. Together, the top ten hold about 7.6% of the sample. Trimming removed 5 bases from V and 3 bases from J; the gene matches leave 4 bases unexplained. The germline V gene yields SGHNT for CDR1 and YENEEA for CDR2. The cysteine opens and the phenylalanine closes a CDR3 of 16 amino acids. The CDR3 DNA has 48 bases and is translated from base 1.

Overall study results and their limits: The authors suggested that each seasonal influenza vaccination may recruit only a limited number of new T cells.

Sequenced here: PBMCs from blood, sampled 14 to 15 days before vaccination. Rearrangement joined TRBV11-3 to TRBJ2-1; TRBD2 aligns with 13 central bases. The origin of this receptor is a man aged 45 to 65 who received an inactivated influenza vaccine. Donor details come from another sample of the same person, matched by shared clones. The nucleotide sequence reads TGTGCCAGCAGCCTAGGGACTAGCGGGATCTACAATGAGCAGTTCTTC. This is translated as CASSLGTSGIYNEQFF.